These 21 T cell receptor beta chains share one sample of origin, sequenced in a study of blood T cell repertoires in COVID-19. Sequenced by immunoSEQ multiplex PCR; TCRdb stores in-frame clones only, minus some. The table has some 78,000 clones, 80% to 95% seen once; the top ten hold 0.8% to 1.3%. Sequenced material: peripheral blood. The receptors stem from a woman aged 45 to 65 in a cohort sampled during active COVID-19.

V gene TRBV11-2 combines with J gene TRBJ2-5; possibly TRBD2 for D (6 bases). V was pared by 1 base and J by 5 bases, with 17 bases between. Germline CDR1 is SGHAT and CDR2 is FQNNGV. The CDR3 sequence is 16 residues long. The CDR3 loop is CASSLGEATGRETQYF. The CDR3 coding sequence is TGTGCCAGCAGCTTAGGAGAAGCGACGGGGAGGGAGACCCAGTACTTC.

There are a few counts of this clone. The CDR3 nucleotides read TGTGCCAGCAGCTTACTTCTGGGGGGGCCGAACACTGAAGCTTTCTTT. Its translation is CASSLLLGGPNTEAFF. The rearrangement uses TRBV7-8 and TRBJ1-1, with D perhaps matching TRBD1 (6 bases). The CDR3 extends over 16 amino acids. V was trimmed by 2 bases and J by 1 base, leaving 14 bases between them. Germline CDR1 SGHVS, CDR2 FQNEAQ.

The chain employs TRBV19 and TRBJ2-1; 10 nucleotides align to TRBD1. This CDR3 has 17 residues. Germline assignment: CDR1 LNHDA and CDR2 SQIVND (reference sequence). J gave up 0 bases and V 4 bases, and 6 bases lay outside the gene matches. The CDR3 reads CASSRQGAVGSYNEQFF. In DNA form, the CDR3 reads TGTGCCAGTAGTAGACAGGGGGCAGTGGGCTCCTACAATGAGCAGTTCTTC.

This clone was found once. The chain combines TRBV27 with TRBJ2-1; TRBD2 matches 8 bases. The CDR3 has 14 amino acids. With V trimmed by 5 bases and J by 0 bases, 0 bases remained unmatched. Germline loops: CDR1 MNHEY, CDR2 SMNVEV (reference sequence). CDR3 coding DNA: TGTGCCAGCAGTCTAGCGGGCTCCTACAATGAGCAGTTCTTC. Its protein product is CASSLAGSYNEQFF.

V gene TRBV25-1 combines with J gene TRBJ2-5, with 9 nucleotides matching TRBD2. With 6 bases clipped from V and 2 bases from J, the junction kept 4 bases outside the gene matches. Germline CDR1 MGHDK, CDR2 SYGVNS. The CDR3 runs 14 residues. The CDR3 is CASSVGLAQETQYF. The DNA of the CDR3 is TGTGCCAGCAGCGTCGGACTAGCGCAAGAGACCCAGTACTTC.

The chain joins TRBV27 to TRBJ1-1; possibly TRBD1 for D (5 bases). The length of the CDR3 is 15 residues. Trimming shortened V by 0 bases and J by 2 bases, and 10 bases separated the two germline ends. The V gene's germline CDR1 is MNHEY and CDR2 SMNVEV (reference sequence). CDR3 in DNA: TGTGCCAGCAGTTTATCGGGCAGGGTAAACACTGAAGCTTTCTTT. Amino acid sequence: CASSLSGRVNTEAFF.

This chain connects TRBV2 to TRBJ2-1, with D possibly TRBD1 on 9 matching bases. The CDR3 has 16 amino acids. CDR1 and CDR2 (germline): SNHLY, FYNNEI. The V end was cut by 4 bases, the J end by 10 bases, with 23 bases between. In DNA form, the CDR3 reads TGTGCCAGCAGTGGGGGTGGGGGACAGGGACTAGGGGAGCAGTTCTTC. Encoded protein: CASSGGGGQGLGEQFF. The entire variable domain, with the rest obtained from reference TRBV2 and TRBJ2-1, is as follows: EPEVTQTPSHQVTQMGQEVILRCVPISNHLYFYWYRQILGQKVEFLVSFYNNEISEKSEIFDDQFSVERPDGSNFTLKIRSTKLEDSAMYFCASSGGGGQGLGEQFFGPGTRLTVL.

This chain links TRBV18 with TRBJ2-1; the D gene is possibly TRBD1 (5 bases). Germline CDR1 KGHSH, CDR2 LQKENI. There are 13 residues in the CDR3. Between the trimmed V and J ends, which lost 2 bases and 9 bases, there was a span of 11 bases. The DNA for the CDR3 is TGTGCCAGCTCACCAGGGGCGGCCAGTGAGCAGTTCTTC. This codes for CASSPGAASEQFF.

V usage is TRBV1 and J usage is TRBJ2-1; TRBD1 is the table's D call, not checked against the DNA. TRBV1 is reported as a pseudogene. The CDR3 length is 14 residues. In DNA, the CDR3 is TGCACCAGCAATATGGGGGACAGATACAATGAGCAGTTCTTC. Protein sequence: CTSNMGDRYNEQFF.

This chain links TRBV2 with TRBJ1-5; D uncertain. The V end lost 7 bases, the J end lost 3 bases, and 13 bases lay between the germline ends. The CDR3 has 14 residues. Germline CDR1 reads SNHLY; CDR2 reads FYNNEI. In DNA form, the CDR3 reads TGTGCCAGCACCTTAGAGGGAGCCAATCAGCCCCAGCATTTT. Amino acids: CASTLEGANQPQHF. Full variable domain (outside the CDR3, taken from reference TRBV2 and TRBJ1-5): EPEVTQTPSHQVTQMGQEVILRCVPISNHLYFYWYRQILGQKVEFLVSFYNNEISEKSEIFDDQFSVERPDGSNFTLKIRSTKLEDSAMYFCASTLEGANQPQHFGDGTRLSIL.

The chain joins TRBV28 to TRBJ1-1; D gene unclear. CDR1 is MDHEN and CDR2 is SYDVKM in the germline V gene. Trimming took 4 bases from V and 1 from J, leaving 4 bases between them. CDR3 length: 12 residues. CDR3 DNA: TGTGCCAGCAGTTCTAAGAACACTGAAGCTTTCTTT. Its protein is CASSSKNTEAFF.

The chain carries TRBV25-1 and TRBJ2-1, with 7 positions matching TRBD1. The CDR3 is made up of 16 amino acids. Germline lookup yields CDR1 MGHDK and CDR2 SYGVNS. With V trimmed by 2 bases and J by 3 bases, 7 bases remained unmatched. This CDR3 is CASSEPPGQLYNEQFF. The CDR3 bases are TGTGCCAGCAGTGAACCTCCGGGACAGCTCTACAATGAGCAGTTCTTC.

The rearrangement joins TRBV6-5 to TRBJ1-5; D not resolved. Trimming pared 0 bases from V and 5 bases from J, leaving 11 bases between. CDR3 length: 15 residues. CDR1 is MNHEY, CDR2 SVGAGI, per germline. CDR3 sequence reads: CASSYSSGLDQPQHF. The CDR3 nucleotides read TGTGCCAGCAGTTACTCATCGGGGTTAGATCAGCCCCAGCATTTT.

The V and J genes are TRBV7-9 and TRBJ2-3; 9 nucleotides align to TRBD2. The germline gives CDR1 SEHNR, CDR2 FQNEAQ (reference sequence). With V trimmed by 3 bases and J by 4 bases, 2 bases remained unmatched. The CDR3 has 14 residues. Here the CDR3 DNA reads TGTGCCAGCAGCTTGGGACTAGCCGCAGATACGCAGTATTTT. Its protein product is CASSLGLAADTQYF.

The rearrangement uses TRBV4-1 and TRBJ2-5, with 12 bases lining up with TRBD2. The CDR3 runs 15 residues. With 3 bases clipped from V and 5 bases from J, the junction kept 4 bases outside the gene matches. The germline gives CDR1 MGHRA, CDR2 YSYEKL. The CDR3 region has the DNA TGCGCCAGCAGCCACCCAACTAGCGGGAGGGAGACCCAGTACTTC. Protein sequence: CASSHPTSGRETQYF.

CDR3 in DNA: TGTGCCAGCAGTTCCGGACTAGCGGGAGTGCATGAGCAGTTCTTC. Translated: CASSSGLAGVHEQFF. This chain joins TRBV27 and TRBJ2-1, with TRBD2 matching over 13 bases. CDR3 length: 15 amino acids. CDR1 and CDR2 (germline): MNHEY, SMNVEV (reference sequence). Trimming at V came to 4 bases and at J to 8 bases, leaving 5 bases not matched to a gene.

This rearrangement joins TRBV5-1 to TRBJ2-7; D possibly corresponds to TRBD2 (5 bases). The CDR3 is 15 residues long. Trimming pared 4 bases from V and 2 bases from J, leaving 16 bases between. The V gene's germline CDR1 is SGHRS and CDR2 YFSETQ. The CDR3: CASSPGNPSAYEQYF. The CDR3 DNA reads TGCGCCAGCAGCCCGGGGAACCCCTCAGCCTACGAGCAGTACTTC.

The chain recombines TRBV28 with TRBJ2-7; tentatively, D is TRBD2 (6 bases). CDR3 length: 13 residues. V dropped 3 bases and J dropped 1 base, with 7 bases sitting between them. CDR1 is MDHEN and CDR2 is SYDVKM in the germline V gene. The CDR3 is CASSFAGSYEQYF. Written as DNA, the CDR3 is TGTGCCAGCAGTTTCGCGGGGTCCTACGAGCAGTACTTC. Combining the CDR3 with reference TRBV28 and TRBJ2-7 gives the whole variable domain DVKVTQSSRYLVKRTGEKVFLECVQDMDHENMFWYRQDPGLGLRLIYFSYDVKMKEKGDIPEGYSVSREKKERFSLILESASTNQTSMYLCASSFAGSYEQYFGPGTRLTVT.

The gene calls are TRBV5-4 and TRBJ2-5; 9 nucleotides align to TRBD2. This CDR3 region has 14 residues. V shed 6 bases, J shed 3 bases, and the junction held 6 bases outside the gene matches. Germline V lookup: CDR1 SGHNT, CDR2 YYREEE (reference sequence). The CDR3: CASTPGTSKETQYF. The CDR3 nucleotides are TGTGCCAGCACCCCCGGGACTAGCAAAGAGACCCAGTACTTC.

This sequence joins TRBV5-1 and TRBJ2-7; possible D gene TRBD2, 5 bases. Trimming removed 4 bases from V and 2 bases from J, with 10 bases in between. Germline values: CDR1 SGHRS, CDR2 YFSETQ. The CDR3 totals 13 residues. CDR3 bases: TGCGCCAGCAGCCCGGAGGCCGCCTACGAGCAGTACTTC. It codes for CASSPEAAYEQYF.

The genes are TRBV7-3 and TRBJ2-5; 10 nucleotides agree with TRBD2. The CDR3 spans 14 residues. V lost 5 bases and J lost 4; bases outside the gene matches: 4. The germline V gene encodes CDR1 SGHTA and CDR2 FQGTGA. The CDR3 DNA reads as TGTGCCAGCAGCCTAGCGGGAGCCGGAGAGACCCAGTACTTC. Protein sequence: CASSLAGAGETQYF.